Below are 9 T cell receptor beta chains sequenced from a single sample in a study of blood T cell repertoires in COVID-19 (dated by TCRdb to 2020 to 2022). Library preparation employed the immunoSEQ multiplex PCR assay. The table was pulled from immuneACCESS by TCRdb, which kept in-frame rearrangements only. Such tables lose some clones; where checked, under half of the loss comes from unresolved V genes, and the rest has no known cause. The sample table lists 90,000 to 100,000 clones, roughly 80% of them with a count of one. Roughly 17% of the sample belongs to the ten largest clones. Sequencing input: peripheral blood. The receptors come from a woman aged 60-75 years with acute or convalescent COVID-19.

The chain uses TRBV27 and TRBJ2-5; 10 bases are a match to TRBD2. The ends lost 2 bases at V and 2 bases at J; junction bases unmatched: 5. The V gene's germline CDR1 is MNHEY and CDR2 SMNVEV (reference sequence). CDR3 length equals 16 residues. For the CDR3, the DNA is TGTGCCAGCAGTTTACTGGGGACTAGCGTACAAGAGACCCAGTACTTC. This gives the protein CASSLLGTSVQETQYF.

This chain uses TRBV5-1 with TRBJ2-5, with D perhaps matching TRBD2 (5 bases). The V and J ends lost 1 base and 1 base respectively, with 26 bases between them. Germline V lookup: CDR1 SGHRS, CDR2 YFSETQ. The length of the CDR3 is 20 residues. CDR3 region: CASSLWPERLKRGPQETQYF. Here the CDR3 DNA reads TGCGCCAGCAGCTTGTGGCCCGAGCGACTCAAACGAGGGCCCCAAGAGACCCAGTACTTC.

V is TRBV5-1 and J is TRBJ1-3; D may be TRBD1 (6 bases). The germline V gene encodes CDR1 SGHRS and CDR2 YFSETQ. The CDR3 spans 17 residues. V was clipped by 4 bases and J by 1 base, with 18 bases between them. Here the CDR3 reads CASSEGSGAASGNTIYF. The CDR3 DNA is TGCGCCAGCAGCGAGGGGTCAGGGGCGGCTTCTGGAAACACCATATATTTT.

The rearrangement uses TRBV7-3 and TRBJ2-3; D is uncertain. Germline V gene lookup returns CDR1 SGHTA and CDR2 FQGTGA. The V end was cut by 1 base, the J end by 4 bases, with 6 bases between. The CDR3 loop spans 13 amino acids. The CDR3 DNA is TGTGCCAGCAGCTTAATTGTCTCAGATACGCAGTATTTT. Protein: CASSLIVSDTQYF. Drawing the rest from reference TRBV7-3 and TRBJ2-3, the complete variable domain is GAGVSQTPSNKVTEKGKYVELRCDPISGHTALYWYRQSLGQGPEFLIYFQGTGAADDSGLPNDRFFAVRPEGSVSTLKIQRTERGDSAVYLCASSLIVSDTQYFGPGTRLTVL.

The genes are TRBV4-2 and TRBJ1-2; D unresolved. The CDR3 is 12 residues long. V lost 1 base to trimming and J lost 8 bases, with 8 bases between them. Germline V gene sequence: CDR1 LGHNA, CDR2 YNFKEQ. The CDR3 DNA reads as TGTGCCAGCAGCCAAGGCTTCGGGGGCTACACCTTC. Protein product: CASSQGFGGYTF.

Many counts were recorded for this clone. The chain joins TRBV5-1 to TRBJ1-4, with D possibly TRBD1 on 5 matching bases. Germline lookup yields CDR1 SGHRS and CDR2 YFSETQ. Trimming stripped 0 bases from V and 7 bases from J, with 7 bases between. The CDR3 is 13 residues long. CDR3 residues: CASSLGGAEKLFF. In nucleotides, the CDR3 is TGCGCCAGCAGCTTGGGGGGCGCTGAAAAACTGTTTTTT. The whole variable domain, filled in from reference TRBV5-1 and TRBJ1-4, reads KAGVTQTPRYLIKTRGQQVTLSCSPISGHRSVSWYQQTPGQGLQFLFEYFSETQRNKGNFPGRFSGRQFSNSRSEMNVSTLELGDSALYLCASSLGGAEKLFFGSGTQLSVL.

A single count supports this clone. V and J are TRBV27 and TRBJ1-3, with D maybe TRBD1 (6 bases). From germline, CDR1 is MNHEY and CDR2 SMNVEV (reference sequence). Trimming removed 2 bases from V and 4 bases from J, with 12 bases in between. This CDR3 is 15 amino acids long. Here the CDR3 reads CASSLRGATGNTIYF. The CDR3 DNA reads as TGTGCCAGCAGTTTACGGGGGGCTACCGGAAACACCATATATTTT.

This clone has just one count. The J gene is TRBJ2-6, the V gene TRBV6-4, with a possible D match to TRBD2 (6 bases). Germline V gives CDR1 MRHNA, CDR2 SNTAGT. The ends were cut back, 2 bases at V and 4 bases at J, with 12 bases in the middle. The CDR3 has 16 amino acids. The CDR3 sequence: CASSDRDFHGANVLTF. DNA of the CDR3: TGTGCCAGCAGTGACCGGGACTTTCACGGGGCCAACGTCCTGACTTTC.

The genes are TRBV4-3 and TRBJ2-1; 10 bases are a match to TRBD2. J gave up 4 bases and V 0 bases, and 6 bases lay outside the gene matches. This CDR3 is 17 amino acids long. The germline CDR1 and CDR2 sequences are LGHNA and YSLEER. CDR3 coding DNA: TGCGCCAGCAGCCAAGAGGGGAGCGGGGGGGCTTACAATGAGCAGTTCTTC. This codes for CASSQEGSGGAYNEQFF.